The T cell receptor (beta chain) described here comes from a study of control samples from healthy donors and cancer patients. Assay used: immunoSEQ multiplex PCR; TCRdb lists only in-frame clones, some missing. The table lists around 40,000 clones, less than 95% of them singletons, with 22% in the top ten. The J segment lost 7 bases and the V segment lost 6 bases, leaving 9 bases of the junction unmatched. The CDR3 has 15 amino acids. CDR1 and CDR2 (germline): MDHEN, SYDVKM. Material for sequencing was PBMCs. This TCR was recovered from a woman aged 40-49 years with head and neck cancer. The chain has TRBV28 and TRBJ1-6; TRBD1 aligns across 7 bases. The CDR3 bases are TGTGCCAGCAGAACCTACAGGGGACTCAATTCACCCCTCCACTTT. It yields the protein CASRTYRGLNSPLHF.